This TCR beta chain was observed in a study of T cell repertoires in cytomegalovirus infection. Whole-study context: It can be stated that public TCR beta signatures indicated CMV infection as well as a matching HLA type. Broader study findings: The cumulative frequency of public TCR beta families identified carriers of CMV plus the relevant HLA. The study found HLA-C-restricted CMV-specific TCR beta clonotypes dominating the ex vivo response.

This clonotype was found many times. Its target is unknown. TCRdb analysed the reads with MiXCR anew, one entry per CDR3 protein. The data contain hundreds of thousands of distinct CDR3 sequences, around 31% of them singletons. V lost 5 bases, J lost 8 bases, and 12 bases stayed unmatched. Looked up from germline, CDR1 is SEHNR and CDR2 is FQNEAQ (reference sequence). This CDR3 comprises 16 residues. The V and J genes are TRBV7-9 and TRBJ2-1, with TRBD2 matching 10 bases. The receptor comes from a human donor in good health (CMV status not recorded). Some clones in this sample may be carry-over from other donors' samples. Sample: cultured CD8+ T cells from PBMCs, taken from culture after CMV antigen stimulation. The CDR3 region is CASSPLTLAGVDEQFF. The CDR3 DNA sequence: TGTGCCAGCAGCCCCTTGACTCTAGCGGGGGTCGATGAGCAGTTCTTC.